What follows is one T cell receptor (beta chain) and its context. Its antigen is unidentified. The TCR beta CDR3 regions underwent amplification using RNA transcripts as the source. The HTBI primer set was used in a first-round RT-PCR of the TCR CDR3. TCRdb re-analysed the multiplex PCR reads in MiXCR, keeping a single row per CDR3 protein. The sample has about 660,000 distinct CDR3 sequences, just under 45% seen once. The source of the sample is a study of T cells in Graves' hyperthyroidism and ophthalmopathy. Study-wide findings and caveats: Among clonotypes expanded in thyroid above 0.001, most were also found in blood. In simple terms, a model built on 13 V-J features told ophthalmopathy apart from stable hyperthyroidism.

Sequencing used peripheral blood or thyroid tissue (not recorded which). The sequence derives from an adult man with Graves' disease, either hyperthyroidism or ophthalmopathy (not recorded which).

For the CDR3, the DNA is TGTGCCAGCAGTTTCGACAGCTATAATGAAAAACTGTTTTTT. Translated, it gives CASSFDSYNEKLFF. This chain links TRBV12-3 or TRBV12-4 with TRBJ1-4; TRBD1 is a possible D gene (5 bases). Between the trimmed V and J ends, which lost 3 bases and 4 bases, there was a span of 9 bases. This CDR3 contains 14 residues.